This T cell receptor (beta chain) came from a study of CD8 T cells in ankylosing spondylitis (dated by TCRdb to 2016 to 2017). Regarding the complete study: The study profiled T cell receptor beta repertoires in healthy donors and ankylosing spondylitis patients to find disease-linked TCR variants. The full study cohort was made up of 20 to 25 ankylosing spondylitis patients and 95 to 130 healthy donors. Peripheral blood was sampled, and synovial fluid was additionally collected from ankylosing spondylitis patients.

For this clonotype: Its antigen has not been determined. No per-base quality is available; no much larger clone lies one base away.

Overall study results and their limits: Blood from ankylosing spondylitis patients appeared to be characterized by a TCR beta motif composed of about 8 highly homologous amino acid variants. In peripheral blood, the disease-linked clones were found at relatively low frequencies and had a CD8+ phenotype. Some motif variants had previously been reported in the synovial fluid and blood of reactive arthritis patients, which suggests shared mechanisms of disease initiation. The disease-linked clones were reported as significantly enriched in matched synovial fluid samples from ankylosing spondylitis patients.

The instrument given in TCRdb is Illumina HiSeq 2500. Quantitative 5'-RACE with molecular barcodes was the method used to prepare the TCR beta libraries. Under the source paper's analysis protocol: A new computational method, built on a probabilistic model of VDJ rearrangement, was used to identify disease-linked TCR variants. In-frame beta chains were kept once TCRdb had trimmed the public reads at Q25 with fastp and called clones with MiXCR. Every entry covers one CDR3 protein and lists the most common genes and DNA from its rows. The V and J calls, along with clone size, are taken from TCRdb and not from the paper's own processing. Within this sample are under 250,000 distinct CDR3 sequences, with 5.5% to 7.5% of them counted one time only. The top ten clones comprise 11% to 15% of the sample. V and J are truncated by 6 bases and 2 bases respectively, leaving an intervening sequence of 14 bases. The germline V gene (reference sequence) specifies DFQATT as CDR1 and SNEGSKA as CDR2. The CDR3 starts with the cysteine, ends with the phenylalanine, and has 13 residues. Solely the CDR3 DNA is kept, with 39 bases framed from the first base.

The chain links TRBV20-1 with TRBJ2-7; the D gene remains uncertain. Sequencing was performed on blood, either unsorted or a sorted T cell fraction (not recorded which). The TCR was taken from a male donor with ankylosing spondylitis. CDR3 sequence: CSAAPLLTYEQYF. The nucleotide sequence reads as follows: TGCAGTGCAGCGCCCCTCCTAACCTACGAGCAGTACTTC.